This T cell receptor (beta chain) derives from a study of blood T cell repertoires in COVID-19. Profiling relied on immunoSEQ multiplex PCR, and the TCRdb table lists in-frame clones only, not all of them. The sample gives just over 30,000 clones, about 90% of which show up once; 0.55% is in the top ten. With respect to this clone: One junction end disagrees with the germline gene, perhaps due to a read error.

CDR3 length: 14 residues. The germline CDR1 and CDR2 sequences are SNHLY and FYNNEI. This TCR derives from a woman aged 40 to 50 with active or convalescent COVID-19. This chain joins TRBV2 and TRBJ2-7; tentatively, D is TRBD1 (5 bases). The specimen was peripheral blood. The CDR3 here is CASSEYLDTSGRDF. For the CDR3, the DNA is TGTGCCAGCAGTGAATATCTGGACACCTCCGGAAGGGACTTC.